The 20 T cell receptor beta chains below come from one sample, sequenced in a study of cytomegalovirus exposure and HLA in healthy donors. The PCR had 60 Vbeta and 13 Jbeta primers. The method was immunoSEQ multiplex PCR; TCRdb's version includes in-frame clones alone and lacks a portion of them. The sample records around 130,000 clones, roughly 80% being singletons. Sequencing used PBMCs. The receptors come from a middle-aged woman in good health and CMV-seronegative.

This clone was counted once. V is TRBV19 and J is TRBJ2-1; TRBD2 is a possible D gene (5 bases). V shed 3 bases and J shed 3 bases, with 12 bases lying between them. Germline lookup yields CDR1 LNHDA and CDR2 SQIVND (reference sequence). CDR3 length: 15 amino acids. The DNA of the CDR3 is TGTGCCAGTAGTATCGGCGGCGCGGGCTACAATGAGCAGTTCTTC. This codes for CASSIGGAGYNEQFF.

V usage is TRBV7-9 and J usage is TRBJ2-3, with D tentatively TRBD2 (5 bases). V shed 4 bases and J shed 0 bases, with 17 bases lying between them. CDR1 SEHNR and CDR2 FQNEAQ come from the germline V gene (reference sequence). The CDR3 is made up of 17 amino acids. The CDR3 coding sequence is TGTGCCAGCAGCTCTTTCCCCAGCGGAATTAGCACAGATACGCAGTATTTT. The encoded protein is CASSSFPSGISTDTQYF.

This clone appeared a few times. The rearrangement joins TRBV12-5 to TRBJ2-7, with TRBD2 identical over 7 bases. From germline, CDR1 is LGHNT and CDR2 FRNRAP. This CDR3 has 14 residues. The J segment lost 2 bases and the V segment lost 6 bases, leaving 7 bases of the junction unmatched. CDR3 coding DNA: TGTGCTAGTGGCCCTGAGCGGGGCCCCTACGAGCAGTACTTC. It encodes CASGPERGPYEQYF.

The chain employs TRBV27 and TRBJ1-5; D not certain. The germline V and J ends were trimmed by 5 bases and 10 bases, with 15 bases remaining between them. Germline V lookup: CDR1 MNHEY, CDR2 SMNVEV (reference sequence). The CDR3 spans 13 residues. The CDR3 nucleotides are TGTGCCAGCAGTATAACGCGCACGGGTCCCCAGCATTTT. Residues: CASSITRTGPQHF.

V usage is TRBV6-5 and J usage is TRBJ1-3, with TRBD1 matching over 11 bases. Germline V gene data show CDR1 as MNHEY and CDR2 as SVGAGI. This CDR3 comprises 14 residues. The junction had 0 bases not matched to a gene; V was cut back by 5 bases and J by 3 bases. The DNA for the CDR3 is TGTGCCAGCAGTGGGACAGGGGGTGGAAACACCATATATTTT. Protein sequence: CASSGTGGGNTIYF.

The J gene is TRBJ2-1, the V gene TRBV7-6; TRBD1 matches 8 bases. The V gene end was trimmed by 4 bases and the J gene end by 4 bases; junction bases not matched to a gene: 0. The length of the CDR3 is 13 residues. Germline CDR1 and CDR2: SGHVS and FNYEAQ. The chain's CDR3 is CASSWTGYNEQFF. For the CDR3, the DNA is TGTGCCAGCAGCTGGACAGGGTACAATGAGCAGTTCTTC.

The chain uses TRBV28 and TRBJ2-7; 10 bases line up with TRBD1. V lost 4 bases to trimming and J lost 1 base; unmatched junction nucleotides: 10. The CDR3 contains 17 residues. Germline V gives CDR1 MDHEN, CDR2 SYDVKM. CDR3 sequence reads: CASSSTEDRGLSYEQYF. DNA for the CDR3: TGTGCCAGCAGTTCCACAGAGGACAGGGGGTTGTCCTACGAGCAGTACTTC.

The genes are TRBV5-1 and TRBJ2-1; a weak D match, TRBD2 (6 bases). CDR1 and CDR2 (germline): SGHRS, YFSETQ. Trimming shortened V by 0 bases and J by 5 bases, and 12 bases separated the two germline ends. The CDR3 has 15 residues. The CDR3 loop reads CASSLEGRSNNEQFF. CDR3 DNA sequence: TGCGCCAGCAGCTTGGAAGGGAGGTCCAACAATGAGCAGTTCTTC.

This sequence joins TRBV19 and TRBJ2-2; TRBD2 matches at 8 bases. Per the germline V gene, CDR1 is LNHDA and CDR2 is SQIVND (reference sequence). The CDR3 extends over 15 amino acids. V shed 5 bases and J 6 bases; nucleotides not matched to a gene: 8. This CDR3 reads CASSGAGEAAGELFF. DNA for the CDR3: TGTGCCAGTAGTGGAGCGGGGGAAGCGGCCGGGGAGCTGTTTTTT.

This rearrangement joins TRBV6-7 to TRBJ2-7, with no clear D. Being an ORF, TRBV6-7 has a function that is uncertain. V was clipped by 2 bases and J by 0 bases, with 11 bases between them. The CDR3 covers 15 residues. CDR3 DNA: TGTGCCAGCAGTTACCCTTTCCTCAGCTCCTACGAGCAGTACTTC. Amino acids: CASSYPFLSSYEQYF.

The CDR3 sequence is CASSTGGPPTYEQYF. CDR3 coding DNA: TGTGCCAGTAGTACAGGGGGCCCCCCAACCTACGAGCAGTACTTC. The chain carries TRBV19 and TRBJ2-7; the match to TRBD1 covers 8 bases. V lost 4 bases to trimming and J lost 2 bases; unmatched junction nucleotides: 7. The CDR3 contains 15 residues. Per germline, CDR1 LNHDA and CDR2 SQIVND (reference sequence).

CDR3 DNA sequence: TGCGCCAGCAGCCAAGTAGGGCGGGTGGGGAAAGAGACCCAGTACTTC. It specifies CASSQVGRVGKETQYF. J is TRBJ2-5 and V is TRBV4-3; a weak D match, TRBD2 (5 bases). This CDR3 region has 16 residues. The V gene lost 1 base and the J gene lost 3 bases, with 15 bases spanning the gap. The germline V gene encodes CDR1 LGHNA and CDR2 YSLEER.

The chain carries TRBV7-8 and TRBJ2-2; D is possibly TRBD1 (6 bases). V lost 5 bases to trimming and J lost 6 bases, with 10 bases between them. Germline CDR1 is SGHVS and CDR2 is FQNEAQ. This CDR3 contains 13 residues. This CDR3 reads CASSPQGAGELFF. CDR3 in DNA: TGTGCCAGCAGCCCACAGGGAGCCGGGGAGCTGTTTTTT.

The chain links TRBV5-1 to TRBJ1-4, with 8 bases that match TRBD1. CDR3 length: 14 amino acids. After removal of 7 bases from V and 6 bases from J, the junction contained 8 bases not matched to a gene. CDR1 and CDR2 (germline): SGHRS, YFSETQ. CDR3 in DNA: TGCGCCAGCGCAACCGGGACAGGTTATGAAAAACTGTTTTTT. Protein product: CASATGTGYEKLFF.

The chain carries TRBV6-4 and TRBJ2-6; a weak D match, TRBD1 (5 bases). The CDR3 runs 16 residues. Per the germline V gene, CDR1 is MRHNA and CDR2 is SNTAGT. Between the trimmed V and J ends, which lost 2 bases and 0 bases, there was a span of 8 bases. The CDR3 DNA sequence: TGTGCCAGCAGTGACGGGGCTCACTCTGGGGCCAACGTCCTGACTTTC. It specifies CASSDGAHSGANVLTF.

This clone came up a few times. The CDR3 reads CASSSTGGSGELFF. In DNA, the CDR3 is TGTGCCAGCAGCTCGACAGGGGGTAGCGGGGAGCTGTTTTTT. The chain has TRBV5-6 and TRBJ2-2; 9 bases match TRBD1. Germline trimming cut 3 bases from V and 7 bases from J; bases unmatched to any gene: 4. The CDR3 spans 14 residues. CDR1 is SGHDT and CDR2 is YYEEEE in the germline V gene.

DNA for the CDR3: TGTGCCAGCAGCCAGCCGGGGGAGACCCAGTACTTC. Translation: CASSQPGETQYF. The gene calls are TRBV27 and TRBJ2-5, with a possible D match to TRBD2 (5 bases). The CDR3 length is 12 residues. Germline V gene data show CDR1 as MNHEY and CDR2 as SMNVEV (reference sequence). V dropped 6 bases and J dropped 5 bases, with 10 bases sitting between them.

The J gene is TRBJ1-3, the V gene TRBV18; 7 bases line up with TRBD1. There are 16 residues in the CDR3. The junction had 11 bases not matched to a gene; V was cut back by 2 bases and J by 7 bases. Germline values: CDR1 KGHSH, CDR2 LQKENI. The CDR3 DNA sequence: TGTGCCAGCTCACCAACCATGACAGGGAATAGGAACACCATATATTTT. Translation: CASSPTMTGNRNTIYF.

DNA of the CDR3: TGTGCCAGCAGCACTCAGGGGTTGGGTTCCTACGAGCAGTACTTC. Translation gives CASSTQGLGSYEQYF. V gene TRBV28 combines with J gene TRBJ2-7; possibly TRBD1 for D (6 bases). The germline gives CDR1 MDHEN, CDR2 SYDVKM. The V and J ends lost 6 bases and 1 base respectively, with 16 bases between them. The CDR3 has 15 residues.

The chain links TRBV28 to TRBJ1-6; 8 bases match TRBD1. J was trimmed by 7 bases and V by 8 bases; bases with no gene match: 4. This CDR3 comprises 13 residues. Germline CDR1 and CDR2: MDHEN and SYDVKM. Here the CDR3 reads CASLGQGNSPLHF. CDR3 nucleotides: TGTGCCAGCCTAGGACAGGGAAATTCACCCCTCCACTTT.